Listed here are 10 T cell receptor beta chains from one sample, sequenced in a study of Ad26.COV2.S vaccination and SARS-CoV-2 variants. As for treatment: approximately 18 received Ad26.COV2.S at low or high dose, single or two shots; 5 received placebo; per-sample allocation not given. Sampling took place 63 days after the first vaccine or placebo injection. Generated by immunoSEQ multiplex PCR, the TCRdb table keeps only in-frame clones and is missing some. In the table there are about 240,000 clones, roughly 90% of which are singletons. Sequencing used peripheral blood, obtained in a trial of Ad26.COV2.S vaccine versus placebo. The source of these receptors is a person aged 18 to 65 who received the Ad26.COV2.S COVID-19 vaccine or a placebo.

V gene TRBV19 combines with J gene TRBJ2-2, with TRBD1 matching over 7 bases. The CDR3 length is 16 residues. Per germline, CDR1 LNHDA and CDR2 SQIVND (reference sequence). The J segment lost 5 bases and the V segment lost 6 bases, leaving 12 bases of the junction unmatched. The CDR3 sequence: CASRGYSGTATGELFF. The DNA for the CDR3 is TGTGCCAGTAGGGGTTATTCTGGGACAGCTACCGGGGAGCTGTTTTTT. Using reference TRBV19 and TRBJ2-2 for the parts outside the CDR3, the full variable domain is DGGITQSPKYLFRKEGQNVTLSCEQNLNHDAMYWYRQDPGQGLRLIYYSQIVNDFQKGDIAEGYSVSREKKESFPLTVTSAQKNPTAFYLCASRGYSGTATGELFFGEGSRLTVL.

The gene calls are TRBV12-5 and TRBJ1-2; D is perhaps TRBD1 (5 bases). V was shortened by 0 bases and J by 5 bases, with 16 bases between the two germline ends. Germline-derived CDR1 and CDR2 are LGHNT and FRNRAP. The CDR3 is 16 amino acids. CDR3 loop: CASGLVMEGLTYGYTF. In nucleotides, the CDR3 is TGTGCTAGTGGTTTGGTAATGGAGGGGCTAACTTATGGCTACACCTTC.

This clone appeared a single time. The chain employs TRBV5-4 and TRBJ2-7, with TRBD2 matching over 12 bases. The CDR3 consists of 15 residues. The germline V gene has CDR1 SGHNT and CDR2 YYREEE (reference sequence). Trimming took 2 bases from V and 5 from J; bases not matched to a gene: 5. CDR3 nucleotide sequence: TGTGCCAGCAGCTTTCTAGCGGGAGGGCCCGACGAGCAGTACTTC. This gives the protein CASSFLAGGPDEQYF.

This chain connects TRBV6-5 to TRBJ2-5; D may be TRBD1 (5 bases). V was cut by 2 bases and J by 2 bases, with 9 bases left in between. Germline CDR1 reads MNHEY; CDR2 reads SVGAGI. The CDR3 length is 14 residues. This chain's CDR3 is CASSYQDNQETQYF. In DNA form, the CDR3 reads TGTGCCAGCAGTTACCAGGACAATCAAGAGACCCAGTACTTC.

This chain joins TRBV28 and TRBJ2-1; 8 nucleotides align to TRBD2. CDR1 and CDR2 from the germline V gene are MDHEN and SYDVKM. Trimming at V came to 5 bases and at J to 4 bases, leaving 7 bases not matched to a gene. This CDR3 comprises 15 residues. Here the CDR3 reads CASSGSGRRYNEQFF. The CDR3 region has the DNA TGTGCCAGCAGTGGAAGCGGGAGACGGTACAATGAGCAGTTCTTC.

As DNA, the CDR3 is TGTGCCAGTCTTAAGCAGTTCTTC. Translating it yields CASLKQFF. This sequence joins TRBV2 and TRBJ2-1, with unresolved D. The CDR3 sequence is 8 residues long. Germline loops: CDR1 SNHLY, CDR2 FYNNEI. V was shortened by 9 bases and J by 11 bases, with 5 bases between the two germline ends. Using reference TRBV2 and TRBJ2-1 for the parts outside the CDR3, the full variable domain is EPEVTQTPSHQVTQMGQEVILRCVPISNHLYFYWYRQILGQKVEFLVSFYNNEISEKSEIFDDQFSVERPDGSNFTLKIRSTKLEDSAMYFCASLKQFFGPGTRLTVL.

V is TRBV5-1 and J is TRBJ2-7; TRBD2 agrees at 10 bases. Looked up from germline, CDR1 is SGHRS and CDR2 is YFSETQ. The trim removed 4 bases at V and 5 bases at J, leaving 6 bases unmatched. This CDR3 contains 14 residues. Here the CDR3 reads CASSTRTSGDEQYF. CDR3 in DNA: TGCGCCAGCAGCACGCGGACTAGCGGCGACGAGCAGTACTTC.

The J gene is TRBJ2-7, the V gene TRBV29-1, with 10 nucleotides matching TRBD1. The CDR3 is 13 residues long. Losses at the gene ends were 3 bases for V and 2 bases for J; bases not matched to a gene: 1. The germline V gene has CDR1 SQVTM and CDR2 ANQGSEA. CDR3 sequence reads: CSVEGTGAYEQYF. The CDR3 DNA reads as TGCAGCGTTGAGGGGACAGGGGCCTACGAGCAGTACTTC.

The V gene is TRBV7-3, the J gene TRBJ2-7; D ambiguous. CDR3 size: 14 residues. Germline CDR1 and CDR2: SGHTA and FQGTGA. Trimming stripped 1 base from V and 0 bases from J, with 7 bases between. The CDR3 DNA sequence: TGTGCCAGCAGCTTAATGGACCGCTCCTACGAGCAGTACTTC. Amino acids: CASSLMDRSYEQYF.

J is TRBJ2-7 and V is TRBV5-1; a possible D gene is TRBD1 (6 bases). V was trimmed by 4 bases and J by 5 bases, leaving 19 bases between them. The length of the CDR3 is 15 residues. Germline loops: CDR1 SGHRS, CDR2 YFSETQ. CDR3 residues: CASSPRASGAHEQYF. CDR3 in DNA: TGCGCCAGCAGCCCTCGAGCGTCAGGGGCCCACGAGCAGTACTTC.